One and the same sample provided the 8 T cell receptor beta chains below, sequenced in a study of cytomegalovirus exposure and HLA in healthy donors. The method was immunoSEQ multiplex PCR; TCRdb's version includes in-frame clones alone and lacks a portion of them. Of hundreds of thousands of clones listed, 83% are singletons. Sequencing was carried out using PBMCs. These receptor sequences come from a woman aged 18-35 years in good health and CMV-seronegative.

The CDR3 DNA sequence: TGTGCCAGCAGCTCACTAGCGGGATTATACGAGCAGTACTTC. Its translation is CASSSLAGLYEQYF. This sequence joins TRBV11-2 and TRBJ2-7; 10 nucleotides match TRBD2. The V gene's germline CDR1 is SGHAT and CDR2 FQNNGV. CDR3 size: 14 residues. V shed 4 bases, J shed 4 bases, and the junction held 4 bases outside the gene matches.

The rearrangement uses TRBV5-4 and TRBJ2-2; 11 bases are a match to TRBD1. Trimming removed 4 bases from V and 5 bases from J; junction bases left unmatched: 4. The CDR3 runs 15 residues. Per germline, CDR1 SGHNT and CDR2 YYREEE (reference sequence). In nucleotides, the CDR3 is TGTGCCAGCAGCCAGGGACAGGGGGAAACCGGGGAGCTGTTTTTT. The encoded protein is CASSQGQGETGELFF.

The rearrangement uses TRBV15 and TRBJ1-5; D gene unclear. CDR3 length equals 14 residues. Germline loops: CDR1 LNHNV, CDR2 YYDKDF (reference sequence). The V and J ends lost 4 bases and 0 bases respectively, with 7 bases between them. In DNA form, the CDR3 reads TGTGCCACCAGCACAGGATATAGCAATCAGCCCCAGCATTTT. Its translation is CATSTGYSNQPQHF.

The rearrangement links TRBV9 to TRBJ1-2; D is undetermined. The CDR3 length is 13 residues. Trimming pared 0 bases from V and 3 bases from J, leaving 6 bases between. The germline V gene has CDR1 SGDLS and CDR2 YYNGEE. The CDR3 loop is CASSVATDYGYTF. The CDR3 region has the DNA TGTGCCAGCAGCGTAGCTACGGACTATGGCTACACCTTC. Based on the CDR3 plus reference TRBV9 and TRBJ1-2, the full variable domain is DSGVTQTPKHLITATGQRVTLRCSPRSGDLSVYWYQQSLDQGLQFLIQYYNGEERAKGNILERFSAQQFPDLHSELNLSSLELGDSALYFCASSVATDYGYTFGSGTRLTVV.

The genes are TRBV6-6 and TRBJ2-7; D remains ambiguous. The CDR3 spans 13 residues. Looked up from germline, CDR1 is MNHNY and CDR2 is SVGAGI (reference sequence). Deletions cut 2 bases from V and 5 bases from J, with 10 bases between. In DNA form, the CDR3 reads TGTGCCAGCAGTTACCAGCGACCGGACGAGCAGTACTTC. Protein sequence: CASSYQRPDEQYF.

DNA of the CDR3: TGTGCCAGCAGTTCCGGGACTAGCGGGGGGAAGGATGAGCAGTTCTTC. It encodes CASSSGTSGGKDEQFF. This chain joins TRBV27 and TRBJ2-1, with 15 positions matching TRBD2. The length of the CDR3 is 16 residues. V was clipped by 4 bases and J by 8 bases; unmatched bases: 6. Per germline, CDR1 MNHEY and CDR2 SMNVEV (reference sequence).

V and J are TRBV29-1 and TRBJ1-1, with 11 positions matching TRBD1. The CDR3 runs to 14 residues. The germline CDR1 and CDR2 sequences are SQVTM and ANQGSEA. After removal of 6 bases from V and 6 bases from J, the junction contained 9 bases not matched to a gene. The CDR3 is CSVYGQGAKAEAFF. In nucleotides, the CDR3 is TGCAGCGTCTACGGACAGGGGGCGAAGGCTGAAGCTTTCTTT. Combining the CDR3 with reference TRBV29-1 and TRBJ1-1 gives the whole variable domain SAVISQKPSRDICQRGTSLTIQCQVDSQVTMMFWYRQQPGQSLTLIATANQGSEATYESGFVIDKFPISRPNLTFSTLTVSNMSPEDSSIYLCSVYGQGAKAEAFFGQGTRLTVV.

The chain employs TRBV10-3 and TRBJ2-7; D is undetermined. The CDR3 covers 14 residues. The V end lost 0 bases, the J end lost 6 bases, and 12 bases lay between the germline ends. Germline-derived CDR1 and CDR2 are ENHRY and SYGVKD. The CDR3 region is CAISESVNVGEQYF. The CDR3, as DNA: TGTGCCATCAGTGAGTCGGTGAACGTTGGCGAGCAGTACTTC.